This T cell receptor (beta chain) was sequenced during a study of CD8+ T cells in alopecia areata. V lost 2 bases to trimming and J lost 5 bases; unmatched junction nucleotides: 9. Germline CDR1 and CDR2: SGHRS and YFSETQ. There are 16 residues in the CDR3. Extracted RNA was reverse transcribed into cDNA, the sequencing template. The protocol was immunoSEQ multiplex PCR, while the TCRdb copy is restricted to in-frame clones and leaves out a portion. This table has roughly 75,000 clones, approximately 61% appearing once. Study findings and constraints: Clonality was higher in lesional than normal scalp, especially in alopecia totalis/universalis.

This clone appeared a few times. The antigen remains undetermined. The genes are TRBV5-1 and TRBJ2-2; 7 bases map to TRBD1. This receptor was taken from a human donor with alopecia areata. Sequencing was performed on CD8+ T cells sorted from blood, taken at week 0. CDR3 nucleotides: TGCGCCAGCAGCTTTTATACAGGGGAAGGAACCGGGGAGCTGTTTTTT. Residues: CASSFYTGEGTGELFF.